Shown below are 25 T cell receptor beta chains from a single sample sequenced in a study of human CD8 memory T cell subsets (dated by TCRdb to the early 2020s). A Human TCR Profiling Kit was used to prepare UMI-labeled 5' RACE TCRbeta libraries. Each CDR3 protein sequence appears as one entry after TCRdb reprocessed the reads, and no DNA is included. The table kept for this sample lists about 18,000 distinct CDR3 sequences. The ten largest account for about 5% of the sample. The sequenced material came from CD8+ T cells from PBMCs. The receptors derive from a human donor in good health.

V and J are TRBV12-3 or TRBV12-4 and TRBJ2-1; checking the TCRdb D call of TRBD1 is not possible without DNA. The length of the CDR3 is 14 residues. The CDR3 region is CASSLGTGYNEQFF.

V gene TRBV2 combines with J gene TRBJ2-1. The CDR3 is 13 amino acids. The germline V gene encodes CDR1 SNHLY and CDR2 FYNNEI. The chain's CDR3 is CASAIRVYNEQFF.

This sequence joins TRBV19 and TRBJ2-3; the D call of TRBD2 rests on TCRdb alone, since no DNA is present to check it. CDR1 is LNHDA and CDR2 is SQIVND in the germline V gene (reference sequence). The CDR3 is made up of 15 amino acids. CDR3 in amino acids: CASRAQETYTDTQYF.

This CDR3 is CASSLGITEAFF. The chain links TRBV7-2 to TRBJ1-1. Germline V gene data show CDR1 as SGHTA and CDR2 as FQGNSA. The CDR3 consists of 12 residues. The whole variable domain, remainder taken from reference TRBV7-2 and TRBJ1-1, is GAGVSQSPSNKVTEKGKDVELRCDPISGHTALYWYRQSLGQGLEFLIYFQGNSAPDKSGLPSDRFSAERTGGSVSTLTIQRTQQEDSAVYLCASSLGITEAFFGQGTRLTVV.

This sequence joins TRBV5-1 and TRBJ1-2. The CDR3 loop spans 13 amino acids. Germline CDR1 reads SGHRS; CDR2 reads YFSETQ. The CDR3 protein is CASSLDSSYGYTF.

The CDR3 spells CASSEPGNPLHF. The genes are TRBV2 and TRBJ1-6. The CDR3 extends over 12 amino acids. Germline V gives CDR1 SNHLY, CDR2 FYNNEI.

The rearrangement uses TRBV5-1 and TRBJ2-5; as DNA is missing, the TRBD1 call by TCRdb cannot be tested. This CDR3 spans 15 amino acids. The V gene's germline CDR1 is SGHRS and CDR2 YFSETQ. CDR3 protein: CASSFEGAQRETQYF.

The chain carries TRBV28 and TRBJ2-2; lacking DNA, the TRBD1 call made by TCRdb goes unchecked. The CDR3 runs to 15 residues. Per the germline V gene, CDR1 is MDHEN and CDR2 is SYDVKM. The CDR3 loop is CASFPQTANTGELFF.

The chain joins TRBV20-1 to TRBJ2-7; no DNA is available, so the TRBD1 call from TCRdb remains unchecked. Looked up from germline, CDR1 is DFQATT and CDR2 is SNEGSKA (reference sequence). CDR3 length: 14 amino acids. CDR3 residues: CSAPGQGDSYEQYF.

The chain employs TRBV2 and TRBJ1-1; TCRdb outputs TRBD1, but without DNA this stays unchecked. Germline loops: CDR1 SNHLY, CDR2 FYNNEI. The CDR3 sequence is 15 residues long. CDR3 loop: CASRALTDVNTEAFF.

This rearrangement joins TRBV20-1 to TRBJ2-3. The CDR3 contains 12 residues. CDR1 is DFQATT and CDR2 is SNEGSKA in the germline V gene (reference sequence). CDR3 sequence reads: CSARGREDTQYF.

This chain joins TRBV7-9 and TRBJ2-3; absent DNA, TCRdb's TRBD2 call cannot be checked. Per the germline V gene, CDR1 is SEHNR and CDR2 is FQNEAQ (reference sequence). This CDR3 contains 15 residues. CDR3 sequence: CASSPVGSHTDTQYF.

The gene calls are TRBV7-9 and TRBJ2-1; TCRdb outputs TRBD1, but without DNA this stays unchecked. Germline values: CDR1 SEHNR, CDR2 FQNEAQ (reference sequence). The CDR3 runs to 16 residues. This CDR3 is CASSSTDRVRNNEQFF.

This chain joins TRBV9 and TRBJ2-7. Per the germline V gene, CDR1 is SGDLS and CDR2 is YYNGEE. The CDR3 length is 14 residues. CDR3 sequence: CASSADWMDYEQYF.

The J gene is TRBJ1-1, the V gene TRBV4-1. Germline CDR1 is MGHRA and CDR2 is YSYEKL. This CDR3 comprises 12 residues. CDR3 protein: CASQGNTPEAFF.

The rearrangement uses TRBV11-2 and TRBJ2-7; TCRdb indicates TRBD1, and absent DNA this call remains unverified. The CDR3 sequence is 15 residues long. Germline V gene data show CDR1 as SGHAT and CDR2 as FQNNGV. The CDR3 is CASSWGQGASYEQYF.

The chain couples TRBV28 to TRBJ2-3; the D gene TCRdb calls, TRBD2, cannot be checked with no DNA. This CDR3 is built from 19 residues. Germline values: CDR1 MDHEN, CDR2 SYDVKM. CDR3 in amino acids: CASSYPILGLASYTDTQYF.

V is TRBV10-3 and J is TRBJ2-7; the D gene TCRdb calls, TRBD1, cannot be checked with no DNA. The CDR3 runs 16 residues. Germline V lookup: CDR1 ENHRY, CDR2 SYGVKD. CDR3 residues: CAISDPGGGQPTEQYF.

This chain's CDR3 is CASSPLGGSSWNEQFF. The rearrangement links TRBV28 to TRBJ2-1; without DNA, the TCRdb call of TRBD2 cannot be checked. CDR1 and CDR2 (germline): MDHEN, SYDVKM. This CDR3 has 16 residues.

The chain carries TRBV28 and TRBJ2-7; TCRdb's D gene call, TRBD1, goes unchecked for lack of DNA. The CDR3 is 16 residues long. Germline CDR1 and CDR2: MDHEN and SYDVKM. CDR3 residues: CASSSGPTGQNYEQYF.

This sequence joins TRBV13 and TRBJ2-1; TCRdb selects TRBD1, and the lack of DNA leaves this call unchecked. CDR3 length: 14 residues. Germline loops: CDR1 PRHDT, CDR2 FYEKMQ (reference sequence). CDR3 protein: CASSSTTGRNEQFF.

The genes are TRBV3-1 and TRBJ2-3; the D call from TCRdb, TRBD1, cannot be confirmed without DNA. The germline V gene has CDR1 LGHDT and CDR2 YNNKEL (reference sequence). The CDR3 contains 15 residues. CDR3 loop: CASSQLRGAGDTQYF.

The chain employs TRBV12-5 and TRBJ2-1; TCRdb's D gene call, TRBD2, goes unchecked for lack of DNA. CDR1 is LGHNT and CDR2 is FRNRAP in the germline V gene. This CDR3 has 18 amino acids. The CDR3 sequence is CASAVTSGGTNPYNEQFF.

V and J are TRBV11-2 and TRBJ1-1. This CDR3 contains 17 residues. The V gene's germline CDR1 is SGHAT and CDR2 FQNNGV. The CDR3 protein is CASSLVWGTDMNTEAFF. Combining the CDR3 with reference TRBV11-2 and TRBJ1-1 gives the whole variable domain EAGVAQSPRYKIIEKRQSVAFWCNPISGHATLYWYQQILGQGPKLLIQFQNNGVVDDSQLPKDRFSAERLKGVDSTLKIQPAKLEDSAVYLCASSLVWGTDMNTEAFFGQGTRLTVV.

This chain connects TRBV5-1 to TRBJ1-2; TCRdb selects TRBD1, and the lack of DNA leaves this call unchecked. The CDR3 contains 12 residues. In germline, CDR1 is SGHRS, CDR2 YFSETQ. The CDR3 reads CASSLASGGYTF.